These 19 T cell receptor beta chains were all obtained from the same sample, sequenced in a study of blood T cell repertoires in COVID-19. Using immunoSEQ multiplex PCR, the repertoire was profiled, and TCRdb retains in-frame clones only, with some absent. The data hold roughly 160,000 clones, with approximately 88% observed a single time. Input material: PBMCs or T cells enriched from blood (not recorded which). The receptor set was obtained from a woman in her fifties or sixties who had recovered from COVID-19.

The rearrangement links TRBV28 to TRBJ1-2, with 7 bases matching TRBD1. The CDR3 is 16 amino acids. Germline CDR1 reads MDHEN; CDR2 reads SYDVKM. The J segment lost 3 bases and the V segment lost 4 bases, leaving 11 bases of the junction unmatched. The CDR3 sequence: CASSYQGTEVYYGYTF. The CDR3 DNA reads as TGTGCCAGCAGTTACCAAGGGACAGAAGTATACTATGGCTACACCTTC.

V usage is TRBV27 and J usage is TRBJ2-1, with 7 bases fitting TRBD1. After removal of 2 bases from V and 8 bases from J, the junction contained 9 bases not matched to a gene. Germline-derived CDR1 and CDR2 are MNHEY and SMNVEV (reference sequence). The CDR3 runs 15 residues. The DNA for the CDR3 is TGTGCCAGCAGTTTAGCCCCACAGGGGAACCATGAGCAGTTCTTC. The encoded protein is CASSLAPQGNHEQFF.

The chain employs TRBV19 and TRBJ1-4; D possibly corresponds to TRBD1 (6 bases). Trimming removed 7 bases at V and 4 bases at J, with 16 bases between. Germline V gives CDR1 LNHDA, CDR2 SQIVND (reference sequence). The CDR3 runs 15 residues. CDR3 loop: CASTQNTGFNEKLFF. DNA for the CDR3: TGTGCCAGTACCCAGAATACAGGGTTTAATGAAAAACTGTTTTTT.

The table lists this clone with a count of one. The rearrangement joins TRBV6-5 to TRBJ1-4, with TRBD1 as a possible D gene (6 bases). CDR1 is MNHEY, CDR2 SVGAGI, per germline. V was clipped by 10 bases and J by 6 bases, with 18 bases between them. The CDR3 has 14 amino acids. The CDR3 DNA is TGTGCCACCATGGAGGGGGGGTATGATGAAAAACTGTTTTTT. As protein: CATMEGGYDEKLFF.

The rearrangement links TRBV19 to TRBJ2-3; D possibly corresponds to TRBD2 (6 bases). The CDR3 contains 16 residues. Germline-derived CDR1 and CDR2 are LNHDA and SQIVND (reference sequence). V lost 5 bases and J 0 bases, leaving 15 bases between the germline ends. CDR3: CASSAYLATSTDTQYF. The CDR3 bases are TGTGCCAGTAGTGCCTATCTAGCGACAAGCACAGATACGCAGTATTTT.

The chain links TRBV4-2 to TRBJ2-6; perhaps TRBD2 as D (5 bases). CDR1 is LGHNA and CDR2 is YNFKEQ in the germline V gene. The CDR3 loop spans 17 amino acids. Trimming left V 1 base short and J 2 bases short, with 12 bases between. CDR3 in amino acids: CASSQAAGVTGANVLTF. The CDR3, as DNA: TGTGCCAGCAGCCAAGCAGCCGGGGTTACTGGGGCCAACGTCCTGACTTTC.

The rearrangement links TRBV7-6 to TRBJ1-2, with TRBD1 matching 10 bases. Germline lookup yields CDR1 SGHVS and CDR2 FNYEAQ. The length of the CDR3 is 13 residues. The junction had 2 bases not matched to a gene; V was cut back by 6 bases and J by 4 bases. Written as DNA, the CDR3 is TGTGCCAGCAGTCGGACAGGGGGCTATGGCTACACCTTC. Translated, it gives CASSRTGGYGYTF.

This CDR3 is CATSDYGNEQFF. The CDR3 DNA is TGTGCCACCAGTGATTACGGCAATGAGCAGTTCTTC. This chain joins TRBV24-1 and TRBJ2-1; D not certain. The germline gives CDR1 KGHDR, CDR2 SFDVKD. CDR3 length: 12 amino acids. V lost 2 bases and J 6 bases, leaving 4 bases between the germline ends.

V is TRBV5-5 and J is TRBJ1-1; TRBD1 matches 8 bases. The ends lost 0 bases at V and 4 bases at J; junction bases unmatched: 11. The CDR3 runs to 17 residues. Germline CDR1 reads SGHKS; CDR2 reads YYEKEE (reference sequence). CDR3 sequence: CASSLALSWTGSTEAFF. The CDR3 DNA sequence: TGTGCCAGCAGCTTGGCCCTCAGTTGGACAGGGAGCACTGAAGCTTTCTTT. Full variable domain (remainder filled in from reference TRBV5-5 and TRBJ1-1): DAGVTQSPTHLIKTRGQQVTLRCSPISGHKSVSWYQQVLGQGPQFIFQYYEKEERGRGNFPDRFSARQFPNYSSELNVNALLLGDSALYLCASSLALSWTGSTEAFFGQGTRLTVV.

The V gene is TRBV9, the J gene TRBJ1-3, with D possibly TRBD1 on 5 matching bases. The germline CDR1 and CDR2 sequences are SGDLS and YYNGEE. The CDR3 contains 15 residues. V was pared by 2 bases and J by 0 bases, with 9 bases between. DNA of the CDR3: TGTGCCAGCAGCGTCGGGGGAGCCTCTGGAAACACCATATATTTT. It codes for CASSVGGASGNTIYF.

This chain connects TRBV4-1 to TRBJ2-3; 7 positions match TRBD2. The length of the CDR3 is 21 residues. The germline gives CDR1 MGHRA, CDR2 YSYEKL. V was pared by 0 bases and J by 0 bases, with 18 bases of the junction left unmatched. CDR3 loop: CASSQEPGQWLADTSTDTQYF. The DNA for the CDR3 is TGCGCCAGCAGCCAAGAACCCGGGCAGTGGCTAGCGGATACTAGCACAGATACGCAGTATTTT.

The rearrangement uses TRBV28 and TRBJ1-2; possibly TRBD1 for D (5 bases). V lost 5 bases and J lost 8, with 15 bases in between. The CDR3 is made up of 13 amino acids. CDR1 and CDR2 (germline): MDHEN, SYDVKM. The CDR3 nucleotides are TGTGCCAGCAGTATACAGGTGCTCTACGGCTACACCTTC. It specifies CASSIQVLYGYTF.

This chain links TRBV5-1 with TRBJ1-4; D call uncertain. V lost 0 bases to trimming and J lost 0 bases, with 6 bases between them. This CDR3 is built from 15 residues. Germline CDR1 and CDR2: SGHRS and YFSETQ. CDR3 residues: CASSLGGSTNEKLFF. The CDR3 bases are TGCGCCAGCAGCTTGGGCGGGTCAACTAATGAAAAACTGTTTTTT.

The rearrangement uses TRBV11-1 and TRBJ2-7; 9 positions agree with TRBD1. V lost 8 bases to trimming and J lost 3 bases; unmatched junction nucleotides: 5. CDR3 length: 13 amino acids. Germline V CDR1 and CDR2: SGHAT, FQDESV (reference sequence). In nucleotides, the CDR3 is TGTGCCAGCCGGGACAGGGTTAACTACGAGCAGTACTTC. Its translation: CASRDRVNYEQYF.

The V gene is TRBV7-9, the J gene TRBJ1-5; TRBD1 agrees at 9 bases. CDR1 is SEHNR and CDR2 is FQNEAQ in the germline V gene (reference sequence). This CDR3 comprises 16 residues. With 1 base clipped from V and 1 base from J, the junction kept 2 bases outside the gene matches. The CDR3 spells CASSLGQGGSNQPQHF. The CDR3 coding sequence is TGTGCCAGCAGCTTAGGACAGGGGGGGAGCAATCAGCCCCAGCATTTT.

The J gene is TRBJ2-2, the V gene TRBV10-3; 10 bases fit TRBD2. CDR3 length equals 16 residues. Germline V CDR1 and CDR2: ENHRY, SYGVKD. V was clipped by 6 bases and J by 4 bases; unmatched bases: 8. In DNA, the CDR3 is TGTGCCATCAGAAAACTCGAGCGGGAGGGCACCGGGGAGCTGTTTTTT. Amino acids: CAIRKLEREGTGELFF.

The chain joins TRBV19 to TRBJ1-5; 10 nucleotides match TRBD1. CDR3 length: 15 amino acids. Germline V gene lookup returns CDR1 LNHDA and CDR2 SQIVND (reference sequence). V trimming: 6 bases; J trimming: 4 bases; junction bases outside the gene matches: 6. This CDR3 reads CASSPTGGPNQPQHF. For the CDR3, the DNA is TGTGCCAGTAGCCCGACAGGGGGCCCTAATCAGCCCCAGCATTTT.

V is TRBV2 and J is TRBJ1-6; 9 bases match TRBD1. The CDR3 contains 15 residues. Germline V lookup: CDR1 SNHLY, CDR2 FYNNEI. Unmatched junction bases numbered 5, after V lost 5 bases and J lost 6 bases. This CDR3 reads CASSPQGASNSPLHF. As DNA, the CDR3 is TGTGCCAGCAGTCCACAGGGGGCTAGTAATTCACCCCTCCACTTT. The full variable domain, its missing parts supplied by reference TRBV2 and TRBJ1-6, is EPEVTQTPSHQVTQMGQEVILRCVPISNHLYFYWYRQILGQKVEFLVSFYNNEISEKSEIFDDQFSVERPDGSNFTLKIRSTKLEDSAMYFCASSPQGASNSPLHFGNGTRLTVT.

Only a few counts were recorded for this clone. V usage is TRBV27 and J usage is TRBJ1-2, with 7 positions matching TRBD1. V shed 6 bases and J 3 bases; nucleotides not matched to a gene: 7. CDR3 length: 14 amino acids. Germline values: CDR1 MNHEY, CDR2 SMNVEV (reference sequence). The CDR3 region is CASSPDRAYYGYTF. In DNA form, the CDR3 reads TGTGCCAGCAGCCCCGACAGGGCCTACTATGGCTACACCTTC.